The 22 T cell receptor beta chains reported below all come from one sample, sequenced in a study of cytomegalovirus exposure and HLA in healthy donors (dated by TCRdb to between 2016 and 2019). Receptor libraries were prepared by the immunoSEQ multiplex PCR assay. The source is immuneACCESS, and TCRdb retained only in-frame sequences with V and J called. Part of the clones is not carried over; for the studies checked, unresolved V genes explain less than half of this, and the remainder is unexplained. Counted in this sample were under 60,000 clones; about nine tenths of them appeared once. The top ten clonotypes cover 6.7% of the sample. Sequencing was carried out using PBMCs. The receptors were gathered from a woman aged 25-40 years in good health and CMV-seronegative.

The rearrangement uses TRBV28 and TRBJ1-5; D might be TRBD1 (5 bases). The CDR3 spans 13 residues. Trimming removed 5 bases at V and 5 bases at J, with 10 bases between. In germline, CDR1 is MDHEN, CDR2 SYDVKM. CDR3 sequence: CASSDPGDQPQHF. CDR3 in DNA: TGTGCCAGCAGTGATCCGGGGGATCAGCCCCAGCATTTT.

The CDR3 loop is CASSARGGRVTDTQYF. The CDR3 DNA reads as TGTGCCAGCAGCGCGCGTGGCGGGAGGGTCACAGATACGCAGTATTTT. J is TRBJ2-3 and V is TRBV9; TRBD2 matches at 9 bases. V lost 3 bases and J lost 2; bases outside the gene matches: 7. The CDR3 is 16 amino acids. CDR1 is SGDLS and CDR2 is YYNGEE in the germline V gene.

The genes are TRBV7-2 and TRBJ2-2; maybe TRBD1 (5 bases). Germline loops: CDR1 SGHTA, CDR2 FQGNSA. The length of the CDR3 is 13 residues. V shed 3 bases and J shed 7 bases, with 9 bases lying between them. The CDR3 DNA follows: TGTGCCAGCAGCTTGCAGGGTTACGGGGAGCTGTTTTTT. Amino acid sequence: CASSLQGYGELFF.

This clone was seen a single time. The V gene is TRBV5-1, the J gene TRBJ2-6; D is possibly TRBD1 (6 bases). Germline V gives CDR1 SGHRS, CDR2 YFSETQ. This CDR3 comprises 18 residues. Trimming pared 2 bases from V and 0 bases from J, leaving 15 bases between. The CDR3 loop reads CASSFTGLGPSGANVLTF. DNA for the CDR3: TGCGCCAGCAGCTTCACAGGGTTAGGTCCCTCTGGGGCCAACGTCCTGACTTTC.

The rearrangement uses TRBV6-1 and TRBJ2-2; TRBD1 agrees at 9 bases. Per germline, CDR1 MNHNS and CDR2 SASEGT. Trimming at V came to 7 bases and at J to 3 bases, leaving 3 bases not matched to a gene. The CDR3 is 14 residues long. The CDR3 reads CASTGQGYTGELFF. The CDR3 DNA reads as TGTGCCAGCACCGGACAGGGGTACACCGGGGAGCTGTTTTTT.

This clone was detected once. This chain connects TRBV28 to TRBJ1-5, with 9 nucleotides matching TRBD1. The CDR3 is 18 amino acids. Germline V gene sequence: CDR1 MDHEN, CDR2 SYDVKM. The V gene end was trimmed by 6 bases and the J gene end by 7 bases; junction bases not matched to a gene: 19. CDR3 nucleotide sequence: TGTGCCAGCAGCGTAAGGGGGATTCGGGACAGGGAAAGACAGCCCCAGCATTTT. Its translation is CASSVRGIRDRERQPQHF. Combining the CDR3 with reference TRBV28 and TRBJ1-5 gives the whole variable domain DVKVTQSSRYLVKRTGEKVFLECVQDMDHENMFWYRQDPGLGLRLIYFSYDVKMKEKGDIPEGYSVSREKKERFSLILESASTNQTSMYLCASSVRGIRDRERQPQHFGDGTRLSIL.

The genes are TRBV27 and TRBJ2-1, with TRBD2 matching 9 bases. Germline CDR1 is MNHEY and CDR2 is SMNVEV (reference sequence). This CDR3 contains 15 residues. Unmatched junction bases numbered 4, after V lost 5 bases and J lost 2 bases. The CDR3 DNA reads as TGTGCCAGCAGTCGAACTAGCGGGCCCTACAATGAGCAGTTCTTC. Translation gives CASSRTSGPYNEQFF.

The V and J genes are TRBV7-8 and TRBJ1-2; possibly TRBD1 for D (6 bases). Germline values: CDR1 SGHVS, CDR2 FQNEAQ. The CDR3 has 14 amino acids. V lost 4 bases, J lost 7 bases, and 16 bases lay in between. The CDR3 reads CASSYPGGGGGYTF. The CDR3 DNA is TGTGCCAGCAGCTACCCGGGGGGGGGCGGTGGCTACACCTTC.

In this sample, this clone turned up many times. The CDR3 coding sequence is TGTGCCAGCAGCCCACGGGACAGCTCCTACGAGCAGTACTTC. It is translated as CASSPRDSSYEQYF. The V call is TRBV9, the J call TRBJ2-7; TRBD1 aligns across 7 bases. The germline gives CDR1 SGDLS, CDR2 YYNGEE. The CDR3 length is 14 residues. Trimming took 4 bases from V and 0 from J; bases not matched to a gene: 4.

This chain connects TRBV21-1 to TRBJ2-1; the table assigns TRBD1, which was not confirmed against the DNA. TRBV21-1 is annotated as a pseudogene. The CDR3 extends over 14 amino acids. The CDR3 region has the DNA TGTGCCAGCAGCAAAGGGCCCTCCTACAATGAGCAGTTCTTC. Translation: CASSKGPSYNEQFF.

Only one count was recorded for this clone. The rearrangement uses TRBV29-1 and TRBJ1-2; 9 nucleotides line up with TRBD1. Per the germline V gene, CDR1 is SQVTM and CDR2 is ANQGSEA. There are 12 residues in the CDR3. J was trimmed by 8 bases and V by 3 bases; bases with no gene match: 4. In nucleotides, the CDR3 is TGCAGCGTTGAGGGGACAGGGTTCGGCTACACCTTC. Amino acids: CSVEGTGFGYTF.

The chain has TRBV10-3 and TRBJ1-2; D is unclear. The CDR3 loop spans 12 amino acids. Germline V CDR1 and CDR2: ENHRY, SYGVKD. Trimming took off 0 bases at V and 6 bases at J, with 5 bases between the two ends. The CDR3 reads CAISESADGYTF. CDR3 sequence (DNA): TGTGCCATCAGTGAGTCGGCGGATGGCTACACCTTC.

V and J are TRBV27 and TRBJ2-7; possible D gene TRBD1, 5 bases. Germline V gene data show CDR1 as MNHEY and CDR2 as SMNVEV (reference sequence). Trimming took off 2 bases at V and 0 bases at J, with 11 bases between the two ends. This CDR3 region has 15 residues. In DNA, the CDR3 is TGTGCCAGCAGTTTAATGACAGACAGCTCCTACGAGCAGTACTTC. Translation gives CASSLMTDSSYEQYF.

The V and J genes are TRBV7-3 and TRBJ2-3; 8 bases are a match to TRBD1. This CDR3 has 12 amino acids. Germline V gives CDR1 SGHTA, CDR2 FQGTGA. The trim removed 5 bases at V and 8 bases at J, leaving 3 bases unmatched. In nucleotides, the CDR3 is TGTGCCAGCAGCCCAACAGGGGGTACGCAGTATTTT. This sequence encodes CASSPTGGTQYF. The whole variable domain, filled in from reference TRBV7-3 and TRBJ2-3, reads GAGVSQTPSNKVTEKGKYVELRCDPISGHTALYWYRQSLGQGPEFLIYFQGTGAADDSGLPNDRFFAVRPEGSVSTLKIQRTERGDSAVYLCASSPTGGTQYFGPGTRLTVL.

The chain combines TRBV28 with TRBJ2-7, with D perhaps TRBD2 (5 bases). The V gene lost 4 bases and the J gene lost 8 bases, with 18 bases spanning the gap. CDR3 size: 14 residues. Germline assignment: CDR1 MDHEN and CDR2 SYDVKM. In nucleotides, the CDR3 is TGTGCCAGCAGTTCCGGGATGAGAGGTGTCCAGCAGTACTTC. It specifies CASSSGMRGVQQYF.

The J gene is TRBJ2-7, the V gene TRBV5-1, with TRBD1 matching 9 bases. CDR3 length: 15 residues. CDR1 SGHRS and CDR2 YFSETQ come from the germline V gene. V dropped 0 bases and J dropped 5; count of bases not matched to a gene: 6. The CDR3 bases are TGCGCCAGCAGCTTGGAGGGACAGGGTTTTGACGAGCAGTACTTC. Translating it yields CASSLEGQGFDEQYF.

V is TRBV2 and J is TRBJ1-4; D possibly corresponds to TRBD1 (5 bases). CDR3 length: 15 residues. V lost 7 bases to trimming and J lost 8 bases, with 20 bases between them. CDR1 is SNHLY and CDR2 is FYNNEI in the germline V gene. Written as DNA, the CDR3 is TGTGCCAGCATGGATGTTGGTCGTGGGGGGGAAAAACTGTTTTTT. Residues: CASMDVGRGGEKLFF.

CDR3 sequence (DNA): TGTGCCAGCTCGTCCCAGGGGGCGACTAACTATGGCTACACCTTC. It codes for CASSSQGATNYGYTF. The chain uses TRBV18 and TRBJ1-2, with TRBD1 matching over 8 bases. The germline V gene encodes CDR1 KGHSH and CDR2 LQKENI. V lost 6 bases to trimming and J lost 0 bases; unmatched junction nucleotides: 6. The CDR3 loop spans 15 amino acids.

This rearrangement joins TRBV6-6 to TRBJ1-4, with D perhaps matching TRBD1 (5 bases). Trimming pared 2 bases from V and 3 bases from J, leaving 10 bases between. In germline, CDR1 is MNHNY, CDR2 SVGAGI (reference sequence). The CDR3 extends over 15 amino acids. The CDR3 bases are TGTGCCAGCAGTTACCCGGACACAGCTAATGAAAAACTGTTTTTT. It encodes CASSYPDTANEKLFF.

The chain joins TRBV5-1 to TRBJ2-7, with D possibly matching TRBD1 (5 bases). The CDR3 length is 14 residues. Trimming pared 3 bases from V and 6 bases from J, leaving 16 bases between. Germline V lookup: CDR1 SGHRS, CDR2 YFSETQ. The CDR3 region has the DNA TGCGCCAGCAGCTGGACGGCAGGGAAGGGCGAGCAGTACTTC. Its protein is CASSWTAGKGEQYF.

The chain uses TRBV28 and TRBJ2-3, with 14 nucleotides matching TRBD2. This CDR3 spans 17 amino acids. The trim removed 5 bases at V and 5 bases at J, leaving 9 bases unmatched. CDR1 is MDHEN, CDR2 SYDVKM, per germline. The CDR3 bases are TGTGCCAGCAGTCAACTGGGACTAGCGGGAGTGCAAGATACGCAGTATTTT. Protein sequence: CASSQLGLAGVQDTQYF.

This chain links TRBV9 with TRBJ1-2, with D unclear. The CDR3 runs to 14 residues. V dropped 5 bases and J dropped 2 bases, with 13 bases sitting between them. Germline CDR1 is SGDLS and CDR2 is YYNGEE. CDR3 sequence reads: CASSGGPENYGYTF. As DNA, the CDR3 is TGTGCCAGCAGTGGAGGACCCGAAAACTATGGCTACACCTTC.